The subject of this entry is one TCR beta chain. Its antigen is currently unknown. The CDR3 extends over 12 amino acids. Trimming cost V 3 bases and J 5 bases, with 5 bases left between them. The V gene's germline CDR1 is SNHLY and CDR2 FYNNEI. These data originate in a study of CD8+ T cells in alopecia areata. In the study overall: Treated patients were given 5 to 10 mg oral tofacitinib twice daily. Treatment ran 6 to 18 months, with 6 months of follow-up afterward. General study points: Mouse data revealed clearer TCR sharing than patient data did, a gap possibly tied to HLA.

Peripheral blood and lesional scalp punch biopsies came from alopecia areata patients. Reverse transcribed after extraction, RNA yielded cDNA as the sequencing template. The data were produced by immunoSEQ multiplex PCR, yet TCRdb's version contains in-frame clones alone and is incomplete. The data contain around 14,000 clones, under 60% of them singletons. The gene calls are TRBV2 and TRBJ2-1; D remains unclear. The material sequenced was skin, taken at week 0. The TCR comes from a human donor with alopecia areata. CDR3 region: CASSEGHNEQFF. The CDR3, as DNA: TGTGCCAGCAGTGAGGGCCACAATGAGCAGTTCTTC.